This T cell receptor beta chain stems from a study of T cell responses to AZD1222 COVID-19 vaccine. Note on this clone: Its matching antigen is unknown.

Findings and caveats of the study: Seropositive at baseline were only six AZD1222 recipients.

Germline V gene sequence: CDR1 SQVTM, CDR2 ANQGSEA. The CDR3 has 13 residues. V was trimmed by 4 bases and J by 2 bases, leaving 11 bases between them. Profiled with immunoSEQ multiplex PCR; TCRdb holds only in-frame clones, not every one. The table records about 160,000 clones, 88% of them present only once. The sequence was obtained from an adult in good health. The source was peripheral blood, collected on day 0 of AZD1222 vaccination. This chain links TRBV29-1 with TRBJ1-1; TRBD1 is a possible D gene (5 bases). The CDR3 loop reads CSVGLDTNTEAFF. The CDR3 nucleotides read TGCAGCGTTGGTTTGGACACAAACACTGAAGCTTTCTTT.